One and the same sample provided the 9 T cell receptor beta chains below, sequenced in a study of early T cells in non-severe SARS-CoV-2 infection (dated by TCRdb to the early 2020s). Library method: 5' RACE. The sequencer was a NextSeq 500. TCRdb reanalyzed the raw reads on its own, using fastp at Q25 for trimming and MiXCR for clone calling, and kept in-frame beta chains. Each record represents a unique CDR3 protein, reported with the most common genes and DNA among its rows. The sample table lists roughly 80,000 distinct CDR3 sequences, roughly 13% of them with a count of one. The ten largest account for roughly 3% of the sample. The sequencing input was whole blood. The source is an adult who was a healthcare worker with PCR-confirmed SARS-CoV-2 infection or an uninfected control (not recorded which).

This clonotype was detected a few times. The J gene is TRBJ1-2, the V gene TRBV7-9; D is perhaps TRBD1 (5 bases). Germline V gene data show CDR1 as SEHNR and CDR2 as FQNEAQ (reference sequence). The length of the CDR3 is 15 residues. V lost 4 bases and J 1 base, leaving 13 bases between the germline ends. The CDR3, as DNA: TGTGCCAGCAGCTCCACGGAGACAGTTAACTATGGCTACACCTTC. It is translated as CASSSTETVNYGYTF.

This clonotype was seen many times. The chain uses TRBV29-1 and TRBJ1-1, with D uncertain. Per the germline V gene, CDR1 is SQVTM and CDR2 is ANQGSEA. Deletions cut 2 bases from V and 2 bases from J, with 9 bases between. There are 13 residues in the CDR3. The CDR3 nucleotides read TGCAGCGTTGAAAGACGGACTAACACTGAAGCTTTCTTT. It encodes CSVERRTNTEAFF. Full variable domain (outside the CDR3, taken from reference TRBV29-1 and TRBJ1-1): SAVISQKPSRDICQRGTSLTIQCQVDSQVTMMFWYRQQPGQSLTLIATANQGSEATYESGFVIDKFPISRPNLTFSTLTVSNMSPEDSSIYLCSVERRTNTEAFFGQGTRLTVV.

V is TRBV20-1 and J is TRBJ1-4; 9 nucleotides align to TRBD1. The CDR3 sequence is 12 residues long. Trimming took 6 bases from V and 10 from J; bases not matched to a gene: 6. Germline loops: CDR1 DFQATT, CDR2 SNEGSKA (reference sequence). CDR3 nucleotides: TGCAGTGCGCCGGACAGGGGCGGAAAACTGTTTTTT. The encoded protein is CSAPDRGGKLFF.

This clonotype occurred a few times. The rearrangement uses TRBV9 and TRBJ2-5, with 12 positions matching TRBD2. This CDR3 has 15 amino acids. Germline lookup yields CDR1 SGDLS and CDR2 YYNGEE. V lost 3 bases, J lost 5 bases, and 5 bases stayed unmatched. In nucleotides, the CDR3 is TGTGCCAGCAGCGGAGGACTAGCGGGAATGGAGACCCAGTACTTC. This codes for CASSGGLAGMETQYF. Full variable domain (missing parts from reference TRBV9 and TRBJ2-5): DSGVTQTPKHLITATGQRVTLRCSPRSGDLSVYWYQQSLDQGLQFLIQYYNGEERAKGNILERFSAQQFPDLHSELNLSSLELGDSALYFCASSGGLAGMETQYFGPGTRLLVL.

In its sample, this clonotype was seen many times. V usage is TRBV11-2 and J usage is TRBJ2-7; D is ambiguous. V was shortened by 1 base and J by 0 bases, with 7 bases between the two germline ends. Per germline, CDR1 SGHAT and CDR2 FQNNGV. This CDR3 is 14 amino acids long. CDR3 protein: CASSLGLHSYEQYF. DNA for the CDR3: TGTGCCAGCAGCTTAGGTCTGCACTCCTACGAGCAGTACTTC.

V and J are TRBV7-9 and TRBJ2-1; 15 positions agree with TRBD2. With 2 bases clipped from V and 6 bases from J, the junction kept 5 bases outside the gene matches. Germline CDR1 SEHNR, CDR2 FQNEAQ (reference sequence). CDR3 size: 17 residues. CDR3 residues: CASSLRTSGGAANEQFF. CDR3 in DNA: TGTGCCAGCAGCTTAAGGACTAGCGGGGGGGCGGCCAATGAGCAGTTCTTC.

This clonotype was seen a few times. This chain joins TRBV19 and TRBJ1-2; D ambiguous. CDR3 length: 14 amino acids. Germline assignment: CDR1 LNHDA and CDR2 SQIVND (reference sequence). Trimming took off 6 bases at V and 2 bases at J, with 13 bases between the two ends. As DNA, the CDR3 is TGTGCCAGTAGCACCACTAATGCAAACTATGGCTACACCTTC. Translation: CASSTTNANYGYTF.

Ten or more counts support this clonotype. The chain is built from TRBV3-1 and TRBJ2-7; D is unclear. CDR1 and CDR2 (germline): LGHDT, YNNKEL (reference sequence). The ends were cut back, 1 base at V and 5 bases at J, with 3 bases in the middle. The CDR3 is 11 residues long. This chain's CDR3 is CASSQVHEQYF. The CDR3 DNA reads as TGTGCCAGCAGCCAAGTCCACGAGCAGTACTTC.

This clonotype was seen only a few times. The chain links TRBV5-1 to TRBJ1-1; D ambiguous. With 2 bases removed from V and 4 bases from J, the gap between germline ends came to 9 bases. The CDR3 loop spans 13 amino acids. CDR1 and CDR2 (germline): SGHRS, YFSETQ. The CDR3 is CASSFSRTTEAFF. In DNA, the CDR3 is TGCGCCAGCAGCTTTAGTCGGACCACTGAAGCTTTCTTT.